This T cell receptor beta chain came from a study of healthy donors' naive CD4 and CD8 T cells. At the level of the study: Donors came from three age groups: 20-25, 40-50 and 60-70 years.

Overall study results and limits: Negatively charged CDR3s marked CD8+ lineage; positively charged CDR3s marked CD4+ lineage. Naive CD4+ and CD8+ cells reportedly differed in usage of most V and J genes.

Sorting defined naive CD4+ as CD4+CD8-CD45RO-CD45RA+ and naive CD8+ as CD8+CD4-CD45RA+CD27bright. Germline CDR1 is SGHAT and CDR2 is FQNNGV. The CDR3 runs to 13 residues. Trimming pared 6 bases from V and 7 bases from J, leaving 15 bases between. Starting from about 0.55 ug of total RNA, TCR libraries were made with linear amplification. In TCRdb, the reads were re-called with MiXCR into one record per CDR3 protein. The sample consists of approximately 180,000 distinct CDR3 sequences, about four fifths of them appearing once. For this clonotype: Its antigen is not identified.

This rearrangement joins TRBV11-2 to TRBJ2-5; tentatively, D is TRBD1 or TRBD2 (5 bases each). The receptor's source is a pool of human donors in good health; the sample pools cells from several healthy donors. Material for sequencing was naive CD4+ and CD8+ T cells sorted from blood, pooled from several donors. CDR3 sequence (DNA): TGTGCCAGCAGGGGGGAACTGGGATGGACCCAGTACTTC. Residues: CASRGELGWTQYF.